This T cell receptor (beta chain) derives from a study of blood T cells in healthy people across ages (dated by TCRdb to between 2015 and 2016). General notes on the study: Template switching captured roughly one uniquely barcoded TCR beta cDNA molecule per two T cells in model experiments. For two donors (one aged 18 to 29 and one aged 80 or older), the study analyzed two additional independent replicas of 1 million unique cDNA reads from the same blood draw. Donors of different ages were randomly distributed across sequencing lanes to avoid experimental bias. Donors were grouped into four age groups: young (average 16 years), middle-aged (around 39), aged (62) and long-lived (about 89). Age-related changes in TCR beta repertoire diversity were measured in the study by deep sequencing normalized with unique cDNA molecular identifiers. General conclusions and limits of the study: Total diversity estimates from one million sequenced T cells were considered lower bounds and underestimates. Because profiling used bulk unsorted PBMCs, naive and antigen-experienced compartments could not be compared conclusively. Compared with the aged group, the long-lived group had more naive CD4+ T cells, fewer expanded clones and increased TCR diversity, a pattern suggesting age selection. Because the CMV infection status of the donors was unknown, age-related changes in expanded clonotypes may potentially have been confounded. A strong correlation was found between observed TCR beta diversity and the percentage of naive T cells measured by flow cytometry. As age increased, observed TCR beta diversity per million T cells dropped in a roughly linear way, and a significant reduction was already evident by age 40.

Libraries were made using 5' RACE. Sequencer: Illumina HiSeq 2500. The second PCR ran for about 6 to 11 cycles and used a J-beta primer mix along with a sample-barcoded 5' primer. A unique molecular identifier was introduced onto each TCR beta cDNA molecule by a template-switch 5' adaptor carrying 12 random nucleotides. At least 3 million CDR3-containing paired-end reads were obtained from each sample. The Mint cDNA synthesis kit, primed by a TRBC-specific oligonucleotide, was used to synthesize first-strand cDNA from all RNA. Following uracil-DNA glycosylase treatment, all cDNA underwent a first 18-cycle PCR with the universal primers M1SS and BC2_uni_R. Per the original workflow: For normalization, 1 million high-quality reads, each with a distinct molecular identifier, were randomly selected from each sample. Reads sharing molecular identifiers were discarded rather than binned into consensus sequences. MiTCR, run with a Q25 quality threshold and the strictest error-elimination algorithm, handled CDR3 identification, clonotype clustering and error correction. A nonparametric unseen species model with Euler transformation was used to estimate a lower bound on total TCR beta diversity. TCRdb itself trimmed the public reads at Q25 with fastp, ran MiXCR and retained productive beta chains. Rows merge per CDR3 protein into single entries with the most common DNA and genes. TCRdb, not the original authors, processed these V and J calls. The sample has 700,000 or so distinct CDR3 sequences on record, 22% of them singletons. Clones ranked in the top ten supply roughly 22% of the sample.

This clonotype was found a few times. The antigen it recognizes is unknown. The record has no base qualities; no much larger clone is one base away. The donors were roughly 39 Caucasian individuals from Russia, aged 6 to 90 years, who were systemically healthy. Roughly 11 milliliters of peripheral blood were drawn from each donor into EDTA-treated Vacutainer tubes. Ficoll-Paque density-gradient centrifugation was used to isolate PBMCs, with at least 7 million per sample. Trizol reagent was used to extract total RNA from the PBMCs, yielding at least 5.5 micrograms per sample. For every donor, an aliquot of PBMCs went through flow cytometry to measure the percentages of naive CD45RAhigh/CD27high T cells. V drops 1 base and J drops 8 bases, leaving 8 bases in between. Reading the germline V gene (reference sequence) gives CDR1 SGHAT and CDR2 FQDESV. Inclusive of the bounding cysteine and phenylalanine, the CDR3 is 12 residues long. The entry retains the CDR3 DNA only, 36 bases that are in frame from base 1.

Recombination connected TRBV11-1 to TRBJ1-1; the D gene lacks a confident call. The sequence was collected from a man aged 70 or older in good health. Sequencing used blood. The sequenced DNA: TGTGCCAGCAGCTTAGGGACCGCCGAAGCTTTCTTT. This gives the protein CASSLGTAEAFF. The entire variable domain, with the stretches around the CDR3 drawn from the reference TRBV11-1 and TRBJ1-1 proteins, is EAEVAQSPRYKITEKSQAVAFWCDPISGHATLYWYRQILGQGPELLVQFQDESVVDDSQLPKDRFSAERLKGVDSTLKIQPAELGDSAMYLCASSLGTAEAFFGQGTRLTVV.